This TCR beta chain came from a study of blood T cell repertoires in COVID-19. Study context: The origin of the acute and convalescent COVID-19 samples was the United States, Italy and Spain.

V was clipped by 4 bases and J by 3 bases, with 16 bases between them. Germline V gene lookup returns CDR1 SGHAT and CDR2 FQNNGV. The CDR3 spans 15 residues. TCRdb's table, derived via immunoSEQ multiplex PCR, lists solely in-frame clones and lacks some. The table shows about 120,000 clones, with around three quarters occurring only once. This chain links TRBV11-2 with TRBJ2-7; no reliable D call. The TCR originated in a man aged 35-49 years with active or convalescent COVID-19. Sequenced input: peripheral blood. CDR3 nucleotide sequence: TGTGCCAGCAGCTCCTCAGGTGGCAGTTTCTACGAGCAGTACTTC. Its translation is CASSSSGGSFYEQYF.